The sample holds one count of the clone carrying this T cell receptor beta chain. TCRdb passed the RT-PCR reads through MiXCR, listing each CDR3 protein once. This table has more than 700,000 distinct CDR3 sequences, around 20% appearing once. The data stem from a study of response to subunit inactivated influenza vaccine. This receptor was identified in a man aged 50 or older who received an inactivated influenza vaccine. The specimen was PBMCs from blood, collected 4 to 6 days after vaccination.

The CDR3 is CASSVYNTEAFF. CDR3 DNA sequence: TGTGCCAGCAGCGTGTATAACACTGAAGCTTTCTTT. The rearrangement links TRBV5-6 to TRBJ1-1; D not resolved. Germline CDR1 is SGHDT and CDR2 is YYEEEE. The CDR3 length is 12 residues. Between the trimmed V and J ends, which lost 4 bases and 2 bases, there was a span of 6 bases.